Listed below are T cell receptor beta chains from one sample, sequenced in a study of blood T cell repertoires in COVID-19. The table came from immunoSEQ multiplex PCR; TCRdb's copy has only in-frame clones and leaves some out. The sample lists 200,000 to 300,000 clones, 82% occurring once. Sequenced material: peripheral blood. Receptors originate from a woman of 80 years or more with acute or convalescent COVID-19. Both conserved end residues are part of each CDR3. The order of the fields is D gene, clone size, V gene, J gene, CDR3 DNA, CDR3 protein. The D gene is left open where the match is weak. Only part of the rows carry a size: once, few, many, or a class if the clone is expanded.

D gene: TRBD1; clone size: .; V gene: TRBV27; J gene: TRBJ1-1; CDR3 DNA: TGTGCCAGCAGTTCCCCCTCCCGCCGGGACAGGGGGTGGGGCGGGAATGACACTGAAGCTTTCTTT; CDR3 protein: CASSSPSRRDRGWGGNDTEAFF
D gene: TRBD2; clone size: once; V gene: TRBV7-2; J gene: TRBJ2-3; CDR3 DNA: TGTGCCAGCAGCATAATAGGACTAGCGGGAGATACGCAGTATTTT; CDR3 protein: CASSIIGLAGDTQYF
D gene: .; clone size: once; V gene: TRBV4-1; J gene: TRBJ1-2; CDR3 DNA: TGCGCCAGCAGCCGGGGGGTAGGTTCATTGAACTATGGCTACACCTTC; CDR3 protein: CASSRGVGSLNYGYTF
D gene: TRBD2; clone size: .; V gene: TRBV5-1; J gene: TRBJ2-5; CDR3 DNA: TGCGCCAGCAGCTTGGGAGCGGCGGGAGGAGGCGAGACCCAGTACTTC; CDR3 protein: CASSLGAAGGGETQYF
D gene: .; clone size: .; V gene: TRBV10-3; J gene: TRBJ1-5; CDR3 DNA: TGTGCCGCCGACTCGGGGAGCAATCAGCCCCAGCATTTT; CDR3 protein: CAADSGSNQPQHF
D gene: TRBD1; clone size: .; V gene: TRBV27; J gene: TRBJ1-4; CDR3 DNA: TGTGCCAGCAGTCCCCATCGCCGGACAGGGGCTGAAAAACTGTTTTTT; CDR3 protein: CASSPHRRTGAEKLFF
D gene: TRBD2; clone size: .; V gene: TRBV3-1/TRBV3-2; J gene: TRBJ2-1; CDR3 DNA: TGTGCCAGCAGCCGGACTAGCCTCAATGAGCAGTTCTTC; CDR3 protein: CASSRTSLNEQFF
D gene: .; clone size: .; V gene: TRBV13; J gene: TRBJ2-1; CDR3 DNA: TGTGCCAGCAGCCTCTTATTGTCGTCGTCCTACAATGAGCAGTTCTTC; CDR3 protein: CASSLLLSSSYNEQFF
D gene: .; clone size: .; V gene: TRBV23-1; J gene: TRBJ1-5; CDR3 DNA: TGCGCCAGCAGTCAATCGGTACGGAGCAATCAGCCCCAGCATTTT; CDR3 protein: CASSQSVRSNQPQHF
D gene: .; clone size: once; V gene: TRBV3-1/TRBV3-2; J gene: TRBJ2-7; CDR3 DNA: TGTGCCAGCAGCCAAGAATTGGTCAGATCCTACGAGCAGTACTTC; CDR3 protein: CASSQELVRSYEQYF
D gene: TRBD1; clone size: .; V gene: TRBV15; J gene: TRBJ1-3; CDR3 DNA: TGTGCCACCAGCAGAGGAGGGACAGGACAGAGCTCTGGAAACACCATATATTTT; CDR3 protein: CATSRGGTGQSSGNTIYF
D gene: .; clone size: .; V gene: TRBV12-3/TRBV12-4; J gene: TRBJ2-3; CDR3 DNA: TGTGCCAGCAGTTTAGTTCCGGATACGCAGTATTTT; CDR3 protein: CASSLVPDTQYF
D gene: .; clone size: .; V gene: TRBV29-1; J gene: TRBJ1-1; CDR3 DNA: TGCAGCGTTTCCCACAGAAACACTGAAGCTTTCTTT; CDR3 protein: CSVSHRNTEAFF
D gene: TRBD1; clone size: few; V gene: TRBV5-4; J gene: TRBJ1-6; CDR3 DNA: TGTGCCAGCAGCTTGGGACAGGGGGCATCCACCCTCCACTTT; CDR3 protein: CASSLGQGASTLHF
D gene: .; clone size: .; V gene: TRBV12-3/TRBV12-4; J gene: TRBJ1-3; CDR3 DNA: TGTGCCAGCAGTTTCAGGGGTTCGGACACCATATATTTT; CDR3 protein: CASSFRGSDTIYF
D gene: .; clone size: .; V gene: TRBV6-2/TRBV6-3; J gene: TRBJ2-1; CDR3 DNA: TGTGCCAGCAGTTATAGCCCTTTGAGCTCCTACAATGAGCAGTTCTTC; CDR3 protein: CASSYSPLSSYNEQFF
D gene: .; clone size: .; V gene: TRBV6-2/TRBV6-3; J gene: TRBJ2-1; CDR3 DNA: TGTGCCAGCAGTTTCCGGGGCAGGGGCTACAATGAGCAGTTCTTC; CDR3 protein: CASSFRGRGYNEQFF
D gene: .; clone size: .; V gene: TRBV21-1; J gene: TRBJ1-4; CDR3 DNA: TGTGCCAGCAGCAAACAGGGGGCTAATGAAAAACTGTTTTTT; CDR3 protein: CASSKQGANEKLFF
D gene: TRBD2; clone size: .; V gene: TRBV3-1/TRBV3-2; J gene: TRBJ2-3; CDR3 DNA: TGTGCCAGCAGCCCCACTAGCGGGAGCACAGATACGCAGTATTTT; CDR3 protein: CASSPTSGSTDTQYF
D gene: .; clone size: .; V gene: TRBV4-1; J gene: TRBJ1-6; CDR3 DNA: TGCGCCAGCAGCCAAGATCTAACAGGGAGTTGGTCACCCCTCCACTTT; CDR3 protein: CASSQDLTGSWSPLHF
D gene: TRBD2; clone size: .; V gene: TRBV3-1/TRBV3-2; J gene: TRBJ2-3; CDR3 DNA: TGTGCCAGCAGCCTGAGCGGGGGGGTCACAGATACGCAGTATTTT; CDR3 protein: CASSLSGGVTDTQYF
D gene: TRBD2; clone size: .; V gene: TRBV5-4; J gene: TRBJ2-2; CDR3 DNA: TGTGCCAGCAGCAGGGGTCTAGCGGCACGGGAAACCGGGGAGCTGTTTTTT; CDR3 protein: CASSRGLAARETGELFF
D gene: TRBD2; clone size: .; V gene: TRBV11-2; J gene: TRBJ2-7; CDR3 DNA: TGTGCCAGCAGGAACCTTCCCGGGACTAGCGGACTCGAGCAGTACTTC; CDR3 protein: CASRNLPGTSGLEQYF
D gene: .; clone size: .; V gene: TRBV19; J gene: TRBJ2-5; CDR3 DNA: TGTGCCAGTAGTATTCTTCCTAGCTCACGAGAGACCCAGTACTTC; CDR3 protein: CASSILPSSRETQYF
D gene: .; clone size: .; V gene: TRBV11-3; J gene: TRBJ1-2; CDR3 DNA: TGTGCCAGCCCGCTAGGGGGATACGGCTACACCTTC; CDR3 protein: CASPLGGYGYTF
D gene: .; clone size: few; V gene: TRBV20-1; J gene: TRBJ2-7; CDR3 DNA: TGCAGTGCTAGAGGTCTCTACGAGCAGTACTTC; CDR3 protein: CSARGLYEQYF
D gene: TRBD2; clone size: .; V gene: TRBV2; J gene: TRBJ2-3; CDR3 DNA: TGTGCCAGCAGCCTTACTAGCGGAGGATGGGATACGCAGTATTTT; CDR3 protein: CASSLTSGGWDTQYF
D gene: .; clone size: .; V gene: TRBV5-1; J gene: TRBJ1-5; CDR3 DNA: TGCGCCAGCAGCCCCTGGGAGGGCGACGGTCAGCCCCAGCATTTT; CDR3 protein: CASSPWEGDGQPQHF
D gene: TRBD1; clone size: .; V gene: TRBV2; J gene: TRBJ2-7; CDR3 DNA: TGTGCCAGCAGTGGTCAACGACAGGGCTACGAGCAGTACTTC; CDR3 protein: CASSGQRQGYEQYF
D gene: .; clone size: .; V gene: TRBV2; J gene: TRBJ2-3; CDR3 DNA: TGTGCCAGCAGTGATGGAGTCACAGATACGCAGTATTTT; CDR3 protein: CASSDGVTDTQYF
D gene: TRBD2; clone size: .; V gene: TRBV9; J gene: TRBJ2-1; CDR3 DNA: TGTGCCAGCAGCCCGGGACTAGCGGGGTACAATGAGCAGTTCTTC; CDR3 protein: CASSPGLAGYNEQFF
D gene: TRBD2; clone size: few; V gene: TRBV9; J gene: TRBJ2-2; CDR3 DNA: TGTGCCAGCAGCGGGCAAGCGGGGGCCGGGGAGCTGTTTTTT; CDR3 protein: CASSGQAGAGELFF
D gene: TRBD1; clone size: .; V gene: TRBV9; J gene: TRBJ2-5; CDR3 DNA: TGTGCCAGCAGCGGCAACAGGGGGGCGTGGGAAGAGACCCAGTACTTC; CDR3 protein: CASSGNRGAWEETQYF
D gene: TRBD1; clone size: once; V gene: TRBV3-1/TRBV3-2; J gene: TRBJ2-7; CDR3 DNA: TGTGCCAGCAGCCAAGGTACAGGGGGCGCATCCGAGCAGTACTTC; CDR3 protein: CASSQGTGGASEQYF
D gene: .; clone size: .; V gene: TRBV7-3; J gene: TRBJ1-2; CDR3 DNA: TGTGCCAGCAGCTTAAGGGGACATCCCCTCTATGGCTACACCTTC; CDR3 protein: CASSLRGHPLYGYTF
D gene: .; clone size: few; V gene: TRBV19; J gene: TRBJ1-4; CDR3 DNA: TGTGCCAGTAGATTGGTCAGGGAGGGTGAAAAACTGTTTTTT; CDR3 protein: CASRLVREGEKLFF
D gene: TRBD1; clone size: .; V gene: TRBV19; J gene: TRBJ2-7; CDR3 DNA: TGTGCCAGTGCCCGGGACAGTCTAGGATACGAGCAGTACTTC; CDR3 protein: CASARDSLGYEQYF